These T cell receptor beta chains were read from a single sample in a study of T cell responses to AZD1222 COVID-19 vaccine. Assay: immunoSEQ multiplex PCR; the TCRdb copy retains only in-frame clones and omits some. The repertoire has around 180,000 clones, about 87% of them found once; the top ten carry roughly 6.5%. Here the sequenced sample was peripheral blood, taken on day 0 of AZD1222 vaccination. The receptors come from an adult in good health. Each CDR3 is given with its conserved first and last residue. The order of the fields is J gene, CDR3 length, clone size, V gene, D gene, CDR3 DNA, CDR3 protein. The D gene is left open where the match is weak. Not every row has a clone size; where given, it reads once, few, many or a size class.

>TRBJ2-3|14|NA|TRBV18|NA
TGTGCCAGCTCACCGGGACGGAGCACAGATACGCAGTATTTT
CASSPGRSTDTQYF
>TRBJ1-4|14|NA|TRBV9|NA
TGTGCCAGCAGCCCTGGGGGTGGGGTGGAAAAACTGTTTTTT
CASSPGGGVEKLFF
>TRBJ2-5|14|NA|TRBV7-7|NA
TGTGCCAGCAGCTTGTCGCTGGGGATGGAGACCCAGTACTTC
CASSLSLGMETQYF
>TRBJ2-3|15|NA|TRBV7-2|NA
TGTGCCAGCAGCTTAGGAAGTGGCTTACCAGATACGCAGTATTTT
CASSLGSGLPDTQYF
>TRBJ2-5|14|NA|TRBV3-1/TRBV3-2|TRBD1
TGTGCCAGCAGCCCAGGACAGGCTAAAGAGACCCAGTACTTC
CASSPGQAKETQYF
>TRBJ1-5|15|NA|TRBV27|NA
TGTGCCAGCAGTTCGCCTTTTAATAGCAATCAGCCCCAGCATTTT
CASSSPFNSNQPQHF
>TRBJ2-1|21|once|TRBV5-1|TRBD2
TGCGCCAGCAGCTTGAAGGGGGTCCCAGGACTAGCGGGTTTGACCTACAATGAGCAGTTCTTC
CASSLKGVPGLAGLTYNEQFF
>TRBJ1-6|15|NA|TRBV6-4|NA
TGTGCCAGCAGAGCCGGGACTGGAGAAAATTCACCCCTCCACTTT
CASRAGTGENSPLHF
>TRBJ2-3|12|NA|TRBV12-3/TRBV12-4|NA
TGTGCCAGCAGTGCCTCAGTGGATACGCAGTATTTT
CASSASVDTQYF
>TRBJ2-7|13|once|TRBV5-6|NA
TGTGCCAGCAGCTTCCGACTTAACTACGAGCAGTACTTC
CASSFRLNYEQYF
>TRBJ2-3|16|NA|TRBV5-8|TRBD2
TGTGCCAGCAGCGGGGGACTAGCGGTGAGCACAGATACGCAGTATTTT
CASSGGLAVSTDTQYF
>TRBJ2-5|16|once|TRBV7-2|TRBD2
TGTGCCAGCAGCTTGCAACTAGCGGGAGGCCGAGAGACCCAGTACTTC
CASSLQLAGGRETQYF
>TRBJ2-7|16|NA|TRBV15|NA
TGTGCCACCAGCAGAGATTCGGGCCCACTAGCCCTCGAGCAGTACTTC
CATSRDSGPLALEQYF
>TRBJ2-3|15|once|TRBV7-9|NA
TGTGCCAGCAGCTTAGAGCGACTAGTCACAGATACGCAGTATTTT
CASSLERLVTDTQYF
>TRBJ2-3|15|NA|TRBV7-2|TRBD1
TGTGCCAGCAGCTTAACGGGACAGGGCCCAGATACGCAGTATTTT
CASSLTGQGPDTQYF
>TRBJ2-7|17|NA|TRBV5-4|NA
TGTGCCAGCAGCACCGGTCGAGGACCGGGATTGGGATACGGGCAGTACTTC
CASSTGRGPGLGYGQYF
>TRBJ2-1|15|NA|TRBV28|TRBD2
TGTGCCAGCAGGGGGGGGTCTAGCGGGAGCAATGAGCAGTTCTTC
CASRGGSSGSNEQFF
>TRBJ1-6|14|NA|TRBV25-1|NA
TGTGCCAGCAGTGACCCCACAATTAATTCACCCCTCCACTTT
CASSDPTINSPLHF
>TRBJ1-3|15|NA|TRBV19|NA
TGTGCCAGTAGTATGACCGGAGCGGAGGGAAACACCATATATTTT
CASSMTGAEGNTIYF